This T cell receptor beta chain derives from a study of shared clonotypes between healthy human individuals. Assay used: immunoSEQ multiplex PCR; TCRdb lists only in-frame clones, some missing. The sample includes approximately 2.1 million clones, 90% to 95% of them seen just once. The germline CDR1 and CDR2 sequences are MDHEN and SYDVKM. Trimming removed 1 base from V and 3 bases from J; junction bases left unmatched: 13. The CDR3 extends over 18 amino acids. The receptor comes from a man between 18 and 35 years old in good health. Some clones in this sample may be carry-over from other donors' samples. The rearrangement links TRBV28 to TRBJ2-7; 9 bases are a match to TRBD2. Sequenced sample: naive CD4+ T cells from PBMCs. Noted subset: CD45RA+ positively selected. The CDR3 DNA follows: TGTGCCAGCAGTTTATTTCTTTTTCTAGCGGGGACGAGCTACGAGCAGTACTTC. As protein: CASSLFLFLAGTSYEQYF.